A selection of T cell receptor beta chains follows, all from one sample in a study of human T cells and chemical hapten exposure. MiXCR, applied by TCRdb to the RACE reads, yields one record per CDR3 protein. The repertoire holds 70,000 to 80,000 distinct CDR3 sequences, with around 30% as singletons. Sequenced here: whole blood, sampled in connection with sensitization to the hapten diphenylcyclopropenone (DPC). The receptors were gathered from a man in his forties or fifties with alopecia areata. Some clones in this sample may be carry-over from other donors' samples. Both conserved end residues are part of each CDR3. D genes are given only for firm matches. For some rows the clone size is stated as once, few or many, or as a class when expanded; others skip it.

>TRBV6-1|TRBJ1-2|-|few
CASGRAVANYGYTF
TGTGCCAGCGGGAGGGCAGTTGCTAACTATGGCTACACCTTC
>TRBV7-9|TRBJ2-3|-|once
CASSLQGTTDTQYF
TGTGCCAGCAGCTTACAGGGGACCACAGATACGCAGTATTTT
>TRBV20-1|TRBJ2-7|-|-
CGGLHSYEQYF
TGCGGGGGACTGCACTCCTACGAGCAGTACTTC
>TRBV3-1|TRBJ2-2|-|-
CASSQGGAGTGELFF
TGTGCCAGCAGCCAAGGAGGGGCGGGAACCGGGGAGCTGTTTTTT
>TRBV28|TRBJ2-4|-|few
CASSLFREGLAKNIQYF
TGTGCCAGCAGTTTATTCAGGGAAGGTCTTGCCAAAAACATTCAGTACTTC
>TRBV7-2|TRBJ2-7|TRBD1|-
CASSRDRGHEQYF
TGTGCCAGCAGCCGGGACAGGGGGCACGAGCAGTACTTC
>TRBV6-5|TRBJ1-6|TRBD1|few
CASTKGQGYSPLHF
TGTGCCAGCACCAAAGGACAGGGGTACTCACCCCTCCACTTT
>TRBV28|TRBJ1-2|-|-
CASTQTALYGYTF
TGTGCCAGCACCCAAACCGCCCTCTATGGCTACACCTTC
>TRBV12-3/TRBV12-4|TRBJ1-2|-|-
CASSFSGPRSRGSYGYTF
TGTGCCAGCAGTTTCTCCGGACCCAGGAGTAGGGGGTCCTATGGCTACACCTTC
>TRBV5-1|TRBJ2-2|TRBD2|-
CASSRLAGVETGELFF
TGCGCCAGCAGCCGACTAGCGGGAGTTGAAACCGGGGAGCTGTTTTTT
>TRBV4-2|TRBJ2-1|TRBD2|once
CASSQEFASGGVDEQFF
TGTGCCAGCAGCCAAGAATTTGCTAGCGGGGGAGTCGATGAGCAGTTCTTC